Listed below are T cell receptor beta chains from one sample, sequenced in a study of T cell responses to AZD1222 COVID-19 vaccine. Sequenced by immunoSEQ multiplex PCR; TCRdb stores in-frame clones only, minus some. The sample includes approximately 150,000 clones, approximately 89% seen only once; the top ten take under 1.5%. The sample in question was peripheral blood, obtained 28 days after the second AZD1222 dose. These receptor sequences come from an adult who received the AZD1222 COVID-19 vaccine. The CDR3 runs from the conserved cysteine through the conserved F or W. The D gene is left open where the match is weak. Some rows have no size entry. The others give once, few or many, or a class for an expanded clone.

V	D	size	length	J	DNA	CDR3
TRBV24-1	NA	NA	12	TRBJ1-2	TGTGCCACCAGTGATTTCGCGGACTTCTACACCTTC	CATSDFADFYTF
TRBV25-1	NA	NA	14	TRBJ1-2	TGTGCCAGCAGTGAATACCATGGGAACTATGGCTACACCTTC	CASSEYHGNYGYTF
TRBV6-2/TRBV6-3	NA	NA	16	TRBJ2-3	TGTGCCAGCAGTTCCCCAGAGGTCCCTAGCACAGATACGCAGTATTTT	CASSSPEVPSTDTQYF
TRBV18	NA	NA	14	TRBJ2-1	TGTGCCAGCTCACCAGTACAGCAGAACAATGAGCAGTTCTTC	CASSPVQQNNEQFF
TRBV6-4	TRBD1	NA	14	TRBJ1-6	TGTGCCAGCAGTCCGGACAGGGGAGGGACACCCCTCCACTTT	CASSPDRGGTPLHF
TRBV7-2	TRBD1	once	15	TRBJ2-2	TGTGCCAGCGAGGAAAGGACAGGAATTACCGGGGAGCTGTTTTTT	CASEERTGITGELFF
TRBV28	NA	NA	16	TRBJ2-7	TGTGCCAGCAGTTTAGATGCAGGGTGGGGAACCTACGAGCAGTACTTC	CASSLDAGWGTYEQYF
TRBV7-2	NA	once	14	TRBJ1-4	TGTGCCAGCAGCTTTAAAGGAACTAATGAAAAACTGTTTTTT	CASSFKGTNEKLFF
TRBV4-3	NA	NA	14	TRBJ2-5	TGCGCCAGCAGCCAAGAATGGGGGCGGGAGACCCAGTACTTC	CASSQEWGRETQYF
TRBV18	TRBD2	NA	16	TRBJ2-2	TGTGCCAGCTCCCCTCCGGGACTAGCGGACACCGGGGAGCTGTTTTTT	CASSPPGLADTGELFF
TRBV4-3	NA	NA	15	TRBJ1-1	TGCGCCAGCAGCCAATTGGATCAGGGAGGAACTGAAGCTTTCTTT	CASSQLDQGGTEAFF
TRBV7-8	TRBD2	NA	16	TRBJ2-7	TGTGCCAGCAGCTTAGTCTCTAGCGGGGGTACCTACGAGCAGTACTTC	CASSLVSSGGTYEQYF
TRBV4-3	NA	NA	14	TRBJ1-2	TGCGCCAGCAGCCAAGTCCCGGTGAACTATGGCTACACCTTC	CASSQVPVNYGYTF
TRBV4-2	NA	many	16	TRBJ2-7	TGTGCCAGCAGCCAAGAAAGGGAGACTAGTTTCTACGAGCAGTACTTC	CASSQERETSFYEQYF
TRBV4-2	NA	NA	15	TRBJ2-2	TGTGCCAGCAGCCAAGATTTGGCAGGTACCGGGGAGCTGTTTTTT	CASSQDLAGTGELFF
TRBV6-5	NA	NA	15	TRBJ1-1	TGTGCCAGCAGTTATACCCTCACAGGGAACACTGAAGCTTTCTTT	CASSYTLTGNTEAFF
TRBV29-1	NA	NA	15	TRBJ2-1	TGCAGCGTTGTAAACGACGCGGTTTCTACAAATGAGCAGTTCTTC	CSVVNDAVSTNEQFF
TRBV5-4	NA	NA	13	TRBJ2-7	TGTGCCAGCAGCTTGTTCTCGCGGGACGAGCAGTACTTC	CASSLFSRDEQYF
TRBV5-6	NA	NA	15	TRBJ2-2	TGTGCCAGCAGCTTGGTCAGGGGAAGGACCGGGGAGCTGTTTTTT	CASSLVRGRTGELFF
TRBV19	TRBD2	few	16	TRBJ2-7	TGTGCCAGTAGCTCCCCCGGGGGGGTATCAGCCTACGAGCAGTACTTC	CASSSPGGVSAYEQYF
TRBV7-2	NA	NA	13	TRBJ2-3	TGTGCCAGCAGCTTAATAGGGGCAGATACGCAGTATTTT	CASSLIGADTQYF
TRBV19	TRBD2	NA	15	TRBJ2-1	TGTGCCAGTAGTCCTAATAGCGGGGGGGCGAATGAGCAGTTCTTC	CASSPNSGGANEQFF
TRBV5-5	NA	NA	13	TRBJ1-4	TGTGCCACCCAAAGGAACCCTAATGAAAAACTGTTTTTT	CATQRNPNEKLFF
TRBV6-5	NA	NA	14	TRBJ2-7	TGTGCCAGCAGTTACCAACAGGGAGATTACGAGCAGTACTTC	CASSYQQGDYEQYF
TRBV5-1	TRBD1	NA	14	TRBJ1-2	TGCGCCAGCAGCCCCGCAGGGGGGAACTATGGCTACACCTTC	CASSPAGGNYGYTF
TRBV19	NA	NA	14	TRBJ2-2	TGTGCCAGTAGCGATACTTCAGAGAGCGGGGAGCTGTTTTTT	CASSDTSESGELFF
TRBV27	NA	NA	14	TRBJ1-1	TGTGCCAGCAGTCACCAGGGAAGGAACACTGAAGCTTTCTTT	CASSHQGRNTEAFF
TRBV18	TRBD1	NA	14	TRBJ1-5	TGTGCCAGCTCACCCGGGACAGGGTCTCAGCCCCAGCATTTT	CASSPGTGSQPQHF
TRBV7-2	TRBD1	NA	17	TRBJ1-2	TGTGCCAGCAGCTTAAAAGGGGGAGGGGGCCCTAACTATGGCTACACCTTC	CASSLKGGGGPNYGYTF
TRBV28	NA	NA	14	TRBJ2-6	TGTGCCACCCTAGATCACTCTGGGGCCAACGTCCTGACTTTC	CATLDHSGANVLTF
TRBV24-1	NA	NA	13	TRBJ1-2	TGTGCCACCAGTGATACCGGACCCAAGGGCTACACCTTC	CATSDTGPKGYTF
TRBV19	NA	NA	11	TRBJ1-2	TGTGCCTCGAACGTGGGGTCTGGCTACACCTTC	CASNVGSGYTF
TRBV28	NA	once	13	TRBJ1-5	TGTGCCAGCAGTTTATTGGGGCAACAGCCCCAGCATTTT	CASSLLGQQPQHF
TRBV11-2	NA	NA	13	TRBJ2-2	TGTGCCAGCAGCCACTCTATTCCCGGGGAGCTGTTTTTT	CASSHSIPGELFF
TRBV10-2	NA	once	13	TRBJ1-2	TGCGCCAGCAGTGATTGGGCGGACTATGGCTACACCTTC	CASSDWADYGYTF
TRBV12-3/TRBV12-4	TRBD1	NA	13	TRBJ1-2	TGTGCCAGCACAAGGGGGCCGGTCTATGGCTACACCTTC	CASTRGPVYGYTF
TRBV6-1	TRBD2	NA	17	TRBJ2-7	TGTGCCAGCAGTGAAACCCTAGCGGGCTCGAGCTCCTACGAGCAGTACTTC	CASSETLAGSSSYEQYF
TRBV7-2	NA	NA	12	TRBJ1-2	TGTGCCAGCAGCTTATTGACAGGAGACTACACCTTC	CASSLLTGDYTF
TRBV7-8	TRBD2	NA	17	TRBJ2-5	TGTGCCAGCAGCCTCGGAGGGGTAGCGGGAAGGCAAGAGACCCAGTACTTC	CASSLGGVAGRQETQYF
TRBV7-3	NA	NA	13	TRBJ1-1	TGTGCCAGCAGCTCGACAGCAAGCACTGAAGCTTTCTTT	CASSSTASTEAFF
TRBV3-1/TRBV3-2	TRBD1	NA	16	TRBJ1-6	TGTGCCAGCAGCCATTCTACCGGGACAGGGAGTTCACCCCTCCACTTT	CASSHSTGTGSSPLHF
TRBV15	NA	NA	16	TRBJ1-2	TGTGCCACCAGCAGAGGAGGGACTCCTACTAACTATGGCTACACCTTC	CATSRGGTPTNYGYTF
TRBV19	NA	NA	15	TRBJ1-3	TGTGCCAGTAGCCTAAACAGGGATTCTGGAAACACCATATATTTT	CASSLNRDSGNTIYF
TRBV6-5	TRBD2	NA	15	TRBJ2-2	TGTGCCAGCACGTTTAGCGGGAGGGACACCGGGGAGCTGTTTTTT	CASTFSGRDTGELFF
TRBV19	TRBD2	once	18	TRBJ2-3	TGTGCCACCCGAAGGGGACTAGCGGGAGGGCCTGACCCCGATACGCAGTATTTT	CATRRGLAGGPDPDTQYF
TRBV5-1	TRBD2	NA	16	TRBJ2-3	TGCGCCAGCAGCCCCTCGACTAGCGGGAGCACAGATACGCAGTATTTT	CASSPSTSGSTDTQYF
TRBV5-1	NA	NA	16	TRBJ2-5	TGCGCCAGCAGGGTTGGAGGGCGGGGGCCGGAAGAGACCCAGTACTTC	CASRVGGRGPEETQYF
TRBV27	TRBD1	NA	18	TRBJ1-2	TGTGCCAGCAGTTTATTACCCCGTGAGTCAGGGGGAACTTATGGCTACACCTTC	CASSLLPRESGGTYGYTF
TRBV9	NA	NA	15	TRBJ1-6	TGTGCCAGCAGCGTAGAAGGACGGCGTAATTCACCCCTCCACTTT	CASSVEGRRNSPLHF
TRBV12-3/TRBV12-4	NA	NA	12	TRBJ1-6	TGTGCCAGCAGTTTAGGGAAGTCACCCCTCCACTTT	CASSLGKSPLHF
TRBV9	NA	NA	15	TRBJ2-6	TGTGCCAGCAGCGCCTGGAGCTCTGGGGCCAACGTCCTGACTTTC	CASSAWSSGANVLTF
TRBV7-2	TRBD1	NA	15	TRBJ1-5	TGTGCCAGCAGCTCCGACAGGGCTGCGGAGTGGCCCCAGCATTTT	CASSSDRAAEWPQHF
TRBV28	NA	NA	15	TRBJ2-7	TGTGCCAGCAGTTTCCCCGGGCTCACGGCATACGAGCAGTACTTC	CASSFPGLTAYEQYF
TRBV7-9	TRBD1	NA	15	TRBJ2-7	TGTGCCAGCAGCTTAGGGGGACAGGGGTTCCACGAGCAGTACTTC	CASSLGGQGFHEQYF
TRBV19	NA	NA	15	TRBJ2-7	TGTGCCAGTAGTATGGGGTCCCAGGGCGACTACGAGCAGTACTTC	CASSMGSQGDYEQYF
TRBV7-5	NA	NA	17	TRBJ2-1	TGTGTCAGAAGCCTTTGTGGAGCGGAGGGCCTTAATAATGAGCAGTTCTTC	CVRSLCGAEGLNNEQFF
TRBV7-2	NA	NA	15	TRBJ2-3	TGTGCCAGCAGCTTAGTTCTGGACCGCACAGATACGCAGTATTTT	CASSLVLDRTDTQYF